One and the same sample provided the 5 T cell receptor beta chains below, sequenced in a study of CD4 T cell repertoires in COVID-19. CFSE-labeled cells were stimulated with autologous monocytes plus recombinant SARS-CoV-2 spike or nucleoprotein. The protocol was immunoSEQ multiplex PCR, while the TCRdb copy is restricted to in-frame clones and leaves out a portion. This repertoire shows fewer than 850 clones, 6% to 8% found once; its top ten account for 10%. Their cognate antigens are unknown. Sequencing used circulating follicular helper CD4+ T cells, cultured in vitro, obtained after recovery from COVID-19. These receptors all come from a human donor who had COVID-19.

Sample share makes this clone medium-sized. The chain is built from TRBV5-4 and TRBJ2-1, with 8 bases aligning to TRBD2. The CDR3 is 18 residues long. Germline CDR1 is SGHNT and CDR2 is YYREEE (reference sequence). J lost 5 bases, V lost 1 base, and 14 bases had no gene match. The CDR3 DNA sequence: TGTGCCAGCAGCTTGTACAAGCGGGGGCCCCAAAACCACAATGAGCAGTTCTTC. Its translation is CASSLYKRGPQNHNEQFF.

By sample fraction, this clone is medium-sized. The chain has TRBV9 and TRBJ1-3; D uncertain. Between the trimmed V and J ends, which lost 4 bases and 8 bases, there was a span of 7 bases. Germline loops: CDR1 SGDLS, CDR2 YYNGEE. CDR3 size: 11 residues. CDR3 amino acids: CASSPGDTIYF. The CDR3 coding sequence is TGTGCCAGCAGCCCCGGGGACACCATATATTTT.

This clone was detected a few times. The chain carries TRBV15 and TRBJ2-1; 10 bases match TRBD2. The CDR3 is made up of 13 amino acids. Germline V gene lookup returns CDR1 LNHNV and CDR2 YYDKDF (reference sequence). With V trimmed by 3 bases and J by 10 bases, 3 bases remained unmatched. The chain's CDR3 is CATSSRSGREQFF. CDR3 bases: TGTGCCACCAGCAGCCGTAGCGGGAGGGAGCAGTTCTTC. Using reference TRBV15 and TRBJ2-1 for the parts outside the CDR3, the full variable domain is DAMVIQNPRYQVTQFGKPVTLSCSQTLNHNVMYWYQQKSSQAPKLLFHYYDKDFNNEADTPDNFQSRRPNTSFCFLDIRSPGLGDTAMYLCATSSRSGREQFFGPGTRLTVL.

The V and J genes are TRBV10-3 and TRBJ1-4; 7 bases line up with TRBD1. CDR1 and CDR2 (germline): ENHRY, SYGVKD. The trim removed 8 bases at V and 7 bases at J, leaving 7 bases unmatched. The CDR3 has 13 amino acids. CDR3 amino acids: CAIGGQRAEKLFF. DNA of the CDR3: TGTGCCATCGGGGGACAGAGGGCTGAAAAACTGTTTTTT.

In its sample, this clone is large. The chain couples TRBV5-1 to TRBJ1-1; D is uncertain. The CDR3 length is 13 residues. Trimming removed 4 bases at V and 1 base at J, with 8 bases between. Germline values: CDR1 SGHRS, CDR2 YFSETQ. CDR3 in DNA: TGCGCCAGCAGCCCGGACGAGAACACTGAAGCTTTCTTT. This translates into CASSPDENTEAFF.